One sample yielded the 3 T cell receptor beta chains listed below, sequenced in a study of blood T cell repertoires in COVID-19. Some clones are missing from TCRdb's copy, which holds only in-frame ones; the method was immunoSEQ multiplex PCR. The sample contains 90,000 or so clones, 70% to 80% of which appear only once. Sequencing was done on a sample of peripheral blood. The receptors shown here come from a human donor in a cohort sampled during active COVID-19.

This sequence joins TRBV2 and TRBJ1-5; no clear D. The CDR3 has 14 residues. Germline CDR1 reads SNHLY; CDR2 reads FYNNEI. V was trimmed by 6 bases and J by 2 bases, leaving 11 bases between them. DNA of the CDR3: TGTGCCAGCAGCTGGGAGGGCGGCAATCAGCCCCAGCATTTT. This translates into CASSWEGGNQPQHF. Full variable domain (rest looked up from reference TRBV2 and TRBJ1-5): EPEVTQTPSHQVTQMGQEVILRCVPISNHLYFYWYRQILGQKVEFLVSFYNNEISEKSEIFDDQFSVERPDGSNFTLKIRSTKLEDSAMYFCASSWEGGNQPQHFGDGTRLSIL.

In its sample, this clone was seen once. The J gene is TRBJ1-6, the V gene TRBV2, with a tentative D call TRBD1 (6 bases). In germline, CDR1 is SNHLY, CDR2 FYNNEI. This CDR3 spans 16 amino acids. V lost 3 bases to trimming and J lost 4 bases, with 13 bases between them. The CDR3 reads CASSDPGQSYNSPLHF. Written as DNA, the CDR3 is TGTGCCAGCAGTGATCCTGGACAGTCATATAATTCACCCCTCCACTTT.

The chain couples TRBV7-9 to TRBJ2-7; TRBD1 agrees at 10 bases. The length of the CDR3 is 15 residues. Per germline, CDR1 SEHNR and CDR2 FQNEAQ (reference sequence). The J segment lost 1 base and the V segment lost 5 bases, leaving 5 bases of the junction unmatched. CDR3 coding DNA: TGTGCCAGCAGCGCGACGGGACAGGGGTCCTACGAGCAGTACTTC. Translating gives CASSATGQGSYEQYF.